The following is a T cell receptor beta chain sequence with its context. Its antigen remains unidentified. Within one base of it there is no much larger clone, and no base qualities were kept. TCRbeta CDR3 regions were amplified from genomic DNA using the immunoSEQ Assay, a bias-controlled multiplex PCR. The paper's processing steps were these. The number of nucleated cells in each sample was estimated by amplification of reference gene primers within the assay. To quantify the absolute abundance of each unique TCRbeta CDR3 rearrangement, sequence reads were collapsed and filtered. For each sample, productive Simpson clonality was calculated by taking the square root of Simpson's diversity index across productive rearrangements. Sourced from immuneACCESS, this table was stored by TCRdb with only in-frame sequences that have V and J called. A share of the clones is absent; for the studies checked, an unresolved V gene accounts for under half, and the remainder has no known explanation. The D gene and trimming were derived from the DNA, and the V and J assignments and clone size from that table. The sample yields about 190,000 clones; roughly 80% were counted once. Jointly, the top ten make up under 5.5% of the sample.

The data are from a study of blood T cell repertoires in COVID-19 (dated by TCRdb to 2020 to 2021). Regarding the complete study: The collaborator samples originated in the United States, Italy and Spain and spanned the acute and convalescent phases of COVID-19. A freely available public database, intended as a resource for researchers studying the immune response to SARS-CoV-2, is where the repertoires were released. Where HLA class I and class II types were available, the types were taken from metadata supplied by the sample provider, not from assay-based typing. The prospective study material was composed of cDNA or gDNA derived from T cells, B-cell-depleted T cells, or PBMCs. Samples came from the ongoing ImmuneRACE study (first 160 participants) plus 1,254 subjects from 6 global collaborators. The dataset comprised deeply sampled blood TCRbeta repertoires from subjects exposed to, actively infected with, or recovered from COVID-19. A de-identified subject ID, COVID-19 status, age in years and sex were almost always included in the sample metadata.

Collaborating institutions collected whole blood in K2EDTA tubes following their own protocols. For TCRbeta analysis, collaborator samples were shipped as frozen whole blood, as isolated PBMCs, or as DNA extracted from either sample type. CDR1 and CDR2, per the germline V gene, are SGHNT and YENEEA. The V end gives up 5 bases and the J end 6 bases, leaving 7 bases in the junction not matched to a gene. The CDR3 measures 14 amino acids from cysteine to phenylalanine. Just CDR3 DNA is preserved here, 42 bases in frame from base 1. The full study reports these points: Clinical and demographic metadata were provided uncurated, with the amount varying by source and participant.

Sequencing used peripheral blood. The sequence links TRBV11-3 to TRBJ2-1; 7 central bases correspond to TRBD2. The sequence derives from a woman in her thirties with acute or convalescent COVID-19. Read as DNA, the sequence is TGTGCCAGCAGCCCCACGGCGGGAGCCAATGAGCAGTTCTTC. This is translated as CASSPTAGANEQFF.